A selection of T cell receptor beta chains follows, all from one sample in a study of T cell responses to AZD1222 COVID-19 vaccine. Profiling relied on immunoSEQ multiplex PCR, and the TCRdb table lists in-frame clones only, not all of them. This sample has roughly 130,000 clones, with 92% found just once. Material: peripheral blood, obtained 28 days after the second AZD1222 dose. The receptors were sampled from an adult who received the AZD1222 COVID-19 vaccine. Each CDR3 is given with its conserved first and last residue. D genes are given only for firm matches. Size is omitted from some rows. Given values are once, few, many or a class for expanded clones.

-	TRBD2	TRBV9	TRBJ2-1	16	CASSPSSGGVFDEQFF	TGTGCCAGCAGCCCCTCCTCGGGAGGAGTATTCGATGAGCAGTTCTTC
-	TRBD1	TRBV6-6	TRBJ1-1	16	CASSSTATGGNTEAFF	TGTGCCAGCAGTTCAACCGCGACAGGGGGGAACACTGAAGCTTTCTTT
once	-	TRBV11-1	TRBJ1-1	13	CASSSTGPGSAFF	TGTGCCAGCAGCTCGACAGGCCCAGGGAGCGCTTTCTTT
-	-	TRBV3-1/TRBV3-2	TRBJ2-1	16	CASSQDLGLFSNEQFF	TGTGCCAGCAGCCAAGATCTCGGACTTTTCTCAAATGAGCAGTTCTTC
-	-	TRBV29-1	TRBJ2-7	13	CSVVDRTPYEQYF	TGCAGCGTTGTCGACAGGACCCCCTACGAGCAGTACTTC
-	-	TRBV19	TRBJ1-2	12	CASSMRDYGYTF	TGTGCCAGTAGTATGAGGGACTATGGCTACACCTTC
-	-	TRBV27	TRBJ2-7	14	CASSLRQTSYEQYF	TGTGCCAGCAGTCTACGACAGACGTCCTACGAGCAGTACTTC
-	-	TRBV18	TRBJ1-1	14	CASSRLATNTEAFF	TGTGCCAGCTCACGTTTGGCTACGAACACTGAAGCTTTCTTT
-	-	TRBV9	TRBJ2-7	13	CASSAATQGEQYF	TGTGCCAGCAGCGCCGCGACCCAAGGGGAGCAGTACTTC
-	-	TRBV18	TRBJ2-7	13	CASSPNADYEQYF	TGTGCCAGCTCACCCAACGCGGACTACGAGCAGTACTTC
-	-	TRBV6-2/TRBV6-3	TRBJ2-2	13	CASSYLRSGELFF	TGTGCCAGCAGTTACCTTCGGTCCGGGGAGCTGTTTTTT
-	TRBD2	TRBV5-4	TRBJ2-5	15	CASSLGSLAEETQYF	TGTGCCAGCAGCTTGGGGTCTCTAGCGGAAGAGACCCAGTACTTC
once	-	TRBV20-1	TRBJ2-1	14	CSASRDAPYNEQFF	TGCAGTGCTAGTAGGGACGCCCCCTACAATGAGCAGTTCTTC
-	-	TRBV9	TRBJ1-1	14	CASSVVGLNTEAFF	TGTGCCAGCAGCGTAGTAGGACTTAACACTGAAGCTTTCTTT
-	TRBD1	TRBV12-3/TRBV12-4	TRBJ2-1	13	CASSFGTDNEQFF	TGTGCCAGCAGTTTCGGGACAGACAATGAGCAGTTCTTC
-	-	TRBV29-1	TRBJ1-2	12	CSVAGRGYGYTF	TGCAGCGTTGCTGGCAGGGGCTATGGCTACACCTTC
-	-	TRBV7-2	TRBJ2-7	12	CASSLSALEQYF	TGTGCCAGCAGCTTGTCAGCTCTCGAGCAGTACTTC
-	TRBD2	TRBV27	TRBJ2-7	15	CASSLTGGSGYEQYF	TGTGCCAGCAGTTTAACGGGCGGGAGTGGGTACGAGCAGTACTTC
-	-	TRBV6-6	TRBJ1-2	13	CASSKDSLYGYTF	TGTGCCAGCAGTAAGGACAGCCTCTATGGCTACACCTTC
-	TRBD1	TRBV5-1	TRBJ1-2	13	CASRPTGGGGYTF	TGCGCCAGCAGGCCGACAGGGGGCGGTGGCTACACCTTC
once	-	TRBV29-1	TRBJ2-4	14	CSVEFGGGKNIQYF	TGCAGCGTTGAATTTGGGGGCGGCAAAAACATTCAGTACTTC
-	-	TRBV10-1	TRBJ2-1	15	CASRARPGPYNEQFF	TGCGCCAGCAGGGCACGTCCCGGCCCCTACAATGAGCAGTTCTTC
-	TRBD2	TRBV19	TRBJ2-1	14	CASSTPGLANEQFF	TGTGCCAGTAGTACCCCAGGACTAGCCAATGAGCAGTTCTTC
-	-	TRBV5-1	TRBJ1-6	16	CASSLGNSAGGSPLHF	TGCGCCAGCAGCTTGGGAAACTCCGCGGGAGGATCACCCCTCCACTTT
few	TRBD2	TRBV11-2	TRBJ2-2	17	CASSPISSGGDTGELFF	TGTGCCAGCAGCCCTATCTCTAGCGGGGGGGACACCGGGGAGCTGTTTTTT
-	-	TRBV11-3	TRBJ1-6	15	CASRLKAGLHSPLHF	TGTGCCAGCAGGTTAAAAGCGGGACTTCATTCACCCCTCCACTTT
-	-	TRBV7-3	TRBJ2-5	15	CASSLFPTGQETQYF	TGTGCCAGCAGCTTATTCCCCACGGGTCAAGAGACCCAGTACTTC
-	-	TRBV5-6	TRBJ2-3	12	CASSLETDTQYF	TGTGCCAGCAGCCTGGAGACAGATACGCAGTATTTT
-	-	TRBV10-3	TRBJ1-1	14	CAISPGPGETEAFF	TGTGCCATCAGCCCCGGGCCGGGTGAGACTGAAGCTTTCTTT
-	TRBD2	TRBV20-1	TRBJ2-1	14	CSASRLAGGNEQFF	TGCAGTGCTAGTAGGCTAGCGGGAGGCAATGAGCAGTTCTTC
once	-	TRBV7-2	TRBJ1-4	14	CASSLYQWGEKLFF	TGTGCCAGCAGCTTATATCAGTGGGGTGAAAAACTGTTTTTT
few	-	TRBV2	TRBJ1-6	14	CASTQGREYSPLHF	TGTGCCAGCACCCAAGGCAGGGAGTATTCACCCCTCCACTTT
-	-	TRBV7-9	TRBJ2-3	12	CASSPGTDTQYF	TGTGCCAGCAGCCCGGGAACCGATACGCAGTATTTT
-	-	TRBV5-6	TRBJ1-2	14	CASSLWRQNYGYTF	TGTGCCAGCAGCTTGTGGAGACAGAACTATGGCTACACCTTC
-	TRBD1	TRBV28	TRBJ2-7	16	CASSLSPGQGANEQYF	TGTGCCAGCAGTTTGTCCCCGGGACAGGGGGCTAACGAGCAGTACTTC
once	TRBD1	TRBV5-6	TRBJ1-1	19	CASSLFEGTGVGMNTEAFF	TGTGCCAGCAGCTTGTTTGAAGGGACAGGGGTCGGCATGAACACTGAAGCTTTCTTT
-	-	TRBV29-1	TRBJ1-1	16	CSARQGLVGVNTEAFF	TGCAGCGCTCGGCAGGGACTCGTGGGGGTGAACACTGAAGCTTTCTTT
-	-	TRBV5-1	TRBJ2-3	14	CASSSARDTDTQYF	TGCGCCAGCAGCTCGGCCCGGGACACAGATACGCAGTATTTT
-	TRBD1	TRBV10-1	TRBJ1-3	19	CASSYRRQGPLFTGNTIYF	TGCGCCAGCAGTTACCGGAGACAGGGCCCTCTATTTACTGGAAACACCATATATTTT
-	TRBD2	TRBV7-2	TRBJ2-5	14	CASSVALAGGAQYF	TGTGCCAGCAGCGTCGCTCTAGCGGGGGGGGCCCAGTACTTC